This T cell receptor (beta chain) was found in a study of blood T cell repertoires in COVID-19. The overall study: Both acute and convalescent COVID-19 samples were obtained from the United States, Italy and Spain. PBMCs, B-cell-depleted T cells, or T cells provided the cDNA or gDNA that made up the material.

Deletions cut 7 bases from V and 4 bases from J, with 20 bases between. Germline V gene sequence: CDR1 GTSNPN, CDR2 SVGIG (reference sequence). The CDR3 has 15 amino acids. Original handling: Amplification of reference gene primers was used by the study to estimate nucleated cell counts. Sequenced by immunoSEQ multiplex PCR; TCRdb stores in-frame clones only, minus some. The V and J calls and clone size are taken from that table; D and trimming were inferred from the DNA. Here the sample spans 150,000 to 200,000 clones, 60% to 80% being singletons. The chain employs TRBV30 and TRBJ1-3; no firm D call. Sequences were obtained from peripheral blood. This TCR was recovered from a woman between 65 and 79 years old with acute or convalescent COVID-19. The CDR3 DNA reads as TGTGCCTCACCGGGTCTCTCTAACCTGGGAAACACCATATATTTT. Its protein is CASPGLSNLGNTIYF. The entire variable domain, with the rest obtained from reference TRBV30 and TRBJ1-3, is as follows: SQTIHQWPATLVQPVGSPLSLECTVEGTSNPNLYWYRQAAGRGLQLLFYSVGIGQISSEVPQNLSASRPQDRQFILSSKKLLLSDSGFYLCASPGLSNLGNTIYFGEGSWLTVV.